Below, 8 T cell receptor beta chains from the same sample are listed, as sequenced in a study of shared clonotypes between healthy human individuals. Only in-frame clones appear in the TCRdb table, and some are missing; sequencing was by immunoSEQ multiplex PCR. The repertoire includes 2 million to 2.5 million clones, around 95% of them detected once, and approximately 0.13% sits in the top ten. Sequenced material: naive CD4+ T cells sorted from blood. Subset of the sample: CD45RA+ positively selected. The receptors come from a man aged 18 to 29 in good health.

This chain uses TRBV6-6 with TRBJ1-2, with D possibly matching TRBD1 (6 bases). Germline-derived CDR1 and CDR2 are MNHNY and SVGAGI (reference sequence). The CDR3 is made up of 13 amino acids. Trimming took 5 bases from V and 5 from J, leaving 12 bases between them. The CDR3 nucleotides are TGTGCCAGCAGTCCGGACAGATGGTATGGCTACACCTTC. Its translation: CASSPDRWYGYTF.

The chain is built from TRBV29-1 and TRBJ2-4; D is undetermined. There are 19 residues in the CDR3. The germline CDR1 and CDR2 sequences are SQVTM and ANQGSEA. V was clipped by 0 bases and J by 0 bases, with 21 bases between them. CDR3 nucleotides: TGCAGCGTTGAAGATCCCCTCTCCAACGGCGTTCGAGCCAAAAACATTCAGTACTTC. Translation gives CSVEDPLSNGVRAKNIQYF.

This clone was seen a few times. The chain employs TRBV4-3 and TRBJ1-6; 9 bases are shared with TRBD1. This CDR3 is built from 15 residues. Per the germline V gene, CDR1 is LGHNA and CDR2 is YSLEER. The V gene end was trimmed by 5 bases and the J gene end by 8 bases; junction bases not matched to a gene: 7. CDR3 in DNA: TGCGCCAGCAGCTACCAGGGACAGGGAGATTCACCCCTCCACTTT. Amino acid sequence: CASSYQGQGDSPLHF.

The DNA for the CDR3 is TGTGCCAGCAGCTTAATAGGACAGTACAATGAGCAGTTCTTC. It translates to CASSLIGQYNEQFF. V usage is TRBV9 and J usage is TRBJ2-1; perhaps TRBD1 as D (6 bases). This CDR3 is built from 14 residues. Germline lookup yields CDR1 SGDLS and CDR2 YYNGEE. Trimming shortened V by 4 bases and J by 4 bases, and 12 bases separated the two germline ends.

V usage is TRBV5-1 and J usage is TRBJ2-3; D ambiguous. V was shortened by 1 base and J by 5 bases, with 8 bases between the two germline ends. The CDR3 consists of 13 residues. In germline, CDR1 is SGHRS, CDR2 YFSETQ. This chain's CDR3 is CASSLMSIDTQYF. CDR3 nucleotide sequence: TGCGCCAGCAGCTTGATGTCCATAGATACGCAGTATTTT.

This clone came up once. The chain joins TRBV27 to TRBJ2-4; D may match TRBD1 or TRBD2 (6 bases each). The CDR3 spans 16 residues. Trimming pared 3 bases from V and 1 base from J, leaving 13 bases between. Germline V gives CDR1 MNHEY, CDR2 SMNVEV (reference sequence). As DNA, the CDR3 is TGTGCCAGCAGTTTGGGGGGCTGGTGGGCCAAAAACATTCAGTACTTC. Protein sequence: CASSLGGWWAKNIQYF.

The chain employs TRBV25-1 and TRBJ1-2; D is uncertain. V dropped 0 bases and J dropped 13 bases, with 9 bases sitting between them. Germline loops: CDR1 MGHDK, CDR2 SYGVNS. The CDR3 has 11 amino acids. CDR3 nucleotides: TGTGCCAGCAGTGAATATGGGGAACGCACCTTC. Translated: CASSEYGERTF.

The chain's CDR3 is CASSLRRQGDGGELFF. The CDR3 nucleotides are TGCGCCAGCAGCTTGAGGAGGCAGGGCGACGGCGGGGAGCTGTTTTTT. V is TRBV5-1 and J is TRBJ2-2; D assignment may be TRBD1 or TRBD2 (5 bases each). CDR3 length: 16 amino acids. Trimming removed 1 base from V and 7 bases from J, with 17 bases in between. CDR1 and CDR2 (germline): SGHRS, YFSETQ.